These T cell receptor beta chains were read from a single sample in a study of blood T cell repertoires in COVID-19. Clones were read by immunoSEQ multiplex PCR, and TCRdb kept only the in-frame ones, dropping some. Among roughly 180,000 clones listed, 70% to 80% were seen once. The source material was PBMCs or T cells enriched from blood (not recorded which). The origin of the receptors is a man aged 55 to 70 who had been exposed to COVID-19. CDR3s include the opening cysteine and the closing phenylalanine or tryptophan. The D gene is left open where the match is weak. Some rows have no size entry. The others give once, few or many, or a class for an expanded clone.

clone size	J gene	D gene	V gene	CDR3 protein
NA	TRBJ1-2	NA	TRBV19	CASVGSYGGGYTF
few	TRBJ1-5	TRBD1	TRBV28	CASSDRGLGHF
NA	TRBJ2-2	NA	TRBV7-9	CASSLYGESGELFF
NA	TRBJ1-6	NA	TRBV2	CASRGESPLHF
NA	TRBJ1-1	TRBD1	TRBV5-1	CASSLWGRDREFGNTEAFF
NA	TRBJ2-1	TRBD2	TRBV2	CASRPLAGGGEQFF
NA	TRBJ1-1	NA	TRBV3-1/TRBV3-2	CASSYGQKNTEAFF
NA	TRBJ2-7	TRBD2	TRBV5-6	CASSFLTSGSLNEQYF
NA	TRBJ2-1	TRBD2	TRBV20-1	CSARLAQEQFF
NA	TRBJ2-1	NA	TRBV5-8	CASSLSGTLFF
few	TRBJ2-1	NA	TRBV9	CASSVGGLQNNEQFF
NA	TRBJ1-4	TRBD1	TRBV27	CASTFRGSRGSGRQGFEKLFF
NA	TRBJ1-2	NA	TRBV12-3/TRBV12-4	CASSFSGIAGYTF
once	TRBJ2-5	NA	TRBV7-8	CASSPGGTGKTQYF
NA	TRBJ1-3	TRBD1	TRBV3-1/TRBV3-2	CASSQVGQGENTIYF
medium-sized	TRBJ2-1	TRBD1	TRBV15	CATSSGQDDYNEQFF
NA	TRBJ2-7	TRBD1	TRBV6-5	CARGRQGTFDEQYF
NA	TRBJ1-2	TRBD1	TRBV29-1	CSVETGGAFGYTF
NA	TRBJ2-3	TRBD1	TRBV6-1	CASSERAGGDTQYF
NA	TRBJ1-1	NA	TRBV24-1	CATSTRMNTEAFF
NA	TRBJ1-4	TRBD1	TRBV30	CAWSALGDRAEKLFF
NA	TRBJ1-2	TRBD1	TRBV7-9	CASSLSWTGGQDGYTF
once	TRBJ2-1	TRBD2	TRBV9	CASTEPGGSSSEQFF
NA	TRBJ2-3	TRBD1	TRBV7-6	CASSAGGPSADTQYF
NA	TRBJ1-2	TRBD1	TRBV27	CASSFQPGQRGYTF
NA	TRBJ1-5	TRBD1	TRBV2	CASSSMDRGFKVPQHF
NA	TRBJ2-1	NA	TRBV9	CASSVLAWDNEQFF
NA	TRBJ1-5	TRBD1	TRBV5-1	CASSKGQPTQHF
few	TRBJ1-1	NA	TRBV6-5	CASKRNSPSEAFF
NA	TRBJ2-1	NA	TRBV19	CASGSGWSSYNEQFF
NA	TRBJ1-4	TRBD1	TRBV5-1	CASSLRQGSNEKLFF
NA	TRBJ2-7	NA	TRBV27	CASRGVYGPEQYF
NA	TRBJ1-1	TRBD1	TRBV4-1	CASSRGPDRGGSKAEAFF
NA	TRBJ2-2	TRBD2	TRBV28	CASREGLARGGELFF
once	TRBJ2-3	TRBD2	TRBV6-1	CASSDLSGRDYTDTQYF
NA	TRBJ1-2	TRBD1	TRBV2	CASRTGIHGYTF
once	TRBJ2-6	NA	TRBV21-1	CASSKELDRGLSSGANVLTF
NA	TRBJ2-5	NA	TRBV2	CASSQTGGVQETQYF
NA	TRBJ1-3	NA	TRBV7-6	CASSLGLNSGNTIYF
NA	TRBJ2-3	NA	TRBV7-8	CASSLEVPGVKDTQYF
NA	TRBJ1-2	NA	TRBV27	CASSSIGDRTALNYGYTF
once	TRBJ2-5	NA	TRBV10-3	CATTRDNQETQYF